This T cell receptor (beta chain) derives from a study of shared clonotypes between healthy human individuals (dated by TCRdb to about 2020). Background for the entire study: A couple of women and a few men aged 18 to 49 years were included in the cohort. For each donor, three plates each were used for CD4 naive and CD4 memory, two plates were used for CD8 naive, and one plate was used for CD8 memory. The study deeply sequenced blood TCR repertoires of five healthy adults to estimate repertoire size and the extent of clonotype sharing between individuals. Libraries were prepared and TCR repertoires were sequenced by different laboratories using diverse techniques, in order to increase sequencing depth and limit assay-specific biases. Between about 0.8 and 9 billion PBMCs per donor were obtained by leukapheresis. Summary of the overall study and its limitations: Sampling was restricted to blood, and TCR repertoires in tissues likely differ from the TCR repertoires found in blood. Based on pairwise subsampling, the degree of clonotype sharing among donors was expected to be affected by sequencing depth. Larger estimated clonotype richness was generally found for naive subsets than for memory subsets. Rarefaction of sorted-subset datasets indicated incomplete sequencing despite the large sequencing depth. Higher generation probabilities were observed for clonotypes shared by all four sorted-subset donors than for non-shared clonotypes. Around 5.4% of naive CD4, 3.5% of naive CD8, around 2.3% of memory CD4, and about 0.4% of memory CD8 clonotypes were shared across several donors. Because the study included only a small number of donors, the genetic and exposure-history diversity represented was limited.

The donors were healthy, HIV-negative adults with no recently reported acute infections or vaccinations. Every donor was a Caucasian adult residing in Nashville, Tennessee, USA. Magnetic negative selection was used to enrich CD4+ T cells, after which naive cells were positively selected on CD45RA and the negative fraction became the memory subset. Blood was collected by leukapheresis, and PBMCs were isolated by Ficoll-Histopaque density gradient centrifugation and then cryopreserved in liquid nitrogen vapor phase. Purity and quantity of every magnetically sorted T cell population were checked by analytical flow cytometry. Genomic DNA was isolated from each sorted fraction and quantified by UV absorbance on a Nanodrop 2000c. Using the deep immunoSEQ assay, TCR CDR3 regions were amplified from genomic DNA by multiplex PCR. Extracted genomic DNA from each cell subset was spread evenly across all wells of several immunoSEQ 96-well plates, with each plate serving as a replicate. For sorted subsets, approximately 210 ng of genomic DNA, equivalent to tens of thousands of T cell genomes, went into each replicate PCR. Purified libraries were quantified with a Qubit 3.0 fluorometer, sized on a Bioanalyzer 2100, and re-quantified with the KAPA Library Quantification kit. Every immunoSEQ 96-well plate was sequenced on a dedicated single-read 150-cycle Illumina NextSeq 550 flow cell. The authors processed their data as follows. Because the immunoSEQ output included only junctional sequences and no quality scores, the filtering could not be the same as the filtering used for full-length reads. To assign V/J genes and CDR3, sequences were annotated against IMGT germline references using PyIR, a Python wrapper for IgBLAST v1.9. Reads with weak V/J assignments (E-value above 1e-6), missing CDR3, stop codons, out-of-frame junctions, or ambiguous translated residues were removed. V3J clonotypes were defined as sequences sharing the same inferred V gene, J gene, and CDR3 amino acid sequence. Percentage overlap between repertoires was computed as shared unique clonotypes divided by the size of the smaller repertoire. Three approaches were used to assess repertoire richness: RTK rarefaction, the Chao1 estimator, and Recon v2.1 estimates of unobserved clonotypes. OLGA was used to compute generation probabilities for all TCRbeta clonotypes that the gDNA method yielded from four donors. TCRdb carries this immuneACCESS record with in-frame sequences only. Its versions omit some clonotypes, under half of them owing to an unresolved V gene in the studies checked, with the rest unexplained. V, J and clone size derive from that table, while D and trimming were established from the DNA sequence. The sample contains around 980,000 clones, approximately 80% of them found a single time. The ten largest clones take up 0.55% to 0.7% of the sample.

Details on this clone: Its target antigen remains unknown. The sample holds no much larger clone one base away, and base qualities are not on file.

This sequence was found in a man between 18 and 35 years old in good health. Some clones in this sample may be carry-over from other donors' samples. Sequenced input: memory CD4+ T cells from PBMCs. Sample cell subset or site, as interpreted from the label and publication: CD45RA-negative fraction.

At the DNA level, the sequence is TGCGCCAGCAGCACTGGACTAGCGGGAGAAAATGAGCAGTTCTTC. Its coded protein is CASSTGLAGENEQFF. This chain joins TRBV5-1 to TRBJ2-1, with 13 bases in between that match TRBD2. Compared with germline, V lacks 4 bases and J lacks 7 bases; bases without a gene match: 5. The cysteine opens and the phenylalanine closes a CDR3 of 15 amino acids. Only the CDR3 part of the read is kept: 45 bases, read in frame from the first base. CDR1 and CDR2 are read off the germline V gene as SGHRS and YFSETQ.